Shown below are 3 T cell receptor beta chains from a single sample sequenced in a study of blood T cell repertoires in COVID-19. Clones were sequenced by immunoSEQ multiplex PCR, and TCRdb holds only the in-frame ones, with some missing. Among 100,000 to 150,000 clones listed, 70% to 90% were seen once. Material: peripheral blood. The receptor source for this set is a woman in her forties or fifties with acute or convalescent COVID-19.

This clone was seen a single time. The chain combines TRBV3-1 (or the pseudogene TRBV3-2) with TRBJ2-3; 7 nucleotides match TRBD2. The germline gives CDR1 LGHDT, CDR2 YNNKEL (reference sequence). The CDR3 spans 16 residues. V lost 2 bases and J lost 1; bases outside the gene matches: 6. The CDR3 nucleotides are TGTGCCAGCAGCCAATTATTTACTAGCGGCACAGATACGCAGTATTTT. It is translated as CASSQLFTSGTDTQYF.

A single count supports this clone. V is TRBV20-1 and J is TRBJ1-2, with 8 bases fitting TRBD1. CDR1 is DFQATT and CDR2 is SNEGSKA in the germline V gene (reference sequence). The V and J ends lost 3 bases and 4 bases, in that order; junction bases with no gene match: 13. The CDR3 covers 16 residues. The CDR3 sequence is CSASSPLGQGAYGYTF. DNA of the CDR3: TGCAGTGCTAGTTCCCCACTTGGACAGGGCGCCTATGGCTACACCTTC.

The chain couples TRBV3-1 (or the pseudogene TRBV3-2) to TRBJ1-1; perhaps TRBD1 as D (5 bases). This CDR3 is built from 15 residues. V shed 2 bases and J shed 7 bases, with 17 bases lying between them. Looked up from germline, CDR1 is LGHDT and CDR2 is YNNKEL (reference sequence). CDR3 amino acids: CASSQYGAGENEAFF. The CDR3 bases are TGTGCCAGCAGCCAATATGGGGCAGGAGAAAATGAAGCTTTCTTT.